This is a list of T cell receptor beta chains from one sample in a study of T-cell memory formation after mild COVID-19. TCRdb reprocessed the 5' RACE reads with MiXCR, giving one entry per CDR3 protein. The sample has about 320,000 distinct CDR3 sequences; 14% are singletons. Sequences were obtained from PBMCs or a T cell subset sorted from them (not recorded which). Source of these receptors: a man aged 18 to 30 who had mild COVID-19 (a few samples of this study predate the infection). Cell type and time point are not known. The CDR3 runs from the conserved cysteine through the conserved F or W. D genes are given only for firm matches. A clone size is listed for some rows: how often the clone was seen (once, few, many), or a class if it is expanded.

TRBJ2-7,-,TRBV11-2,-,CASSLETKLYEQYF,TGTGCCAGCAGCTTAGAAACCAAACTCTACGAGCAGTACTTC
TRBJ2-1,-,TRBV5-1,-,CASQPQLTRGNEQFF,TGCGCCAGCCAGCCCCAGCTTACGAGGGGAAATGAGCAGTTCTTC
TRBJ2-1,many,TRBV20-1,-,CSASSATPYNEQFF,TGCAGTGCTAGTTCTGCGACGCCATACAATGAGCAGTTCTTC
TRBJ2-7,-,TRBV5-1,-,CASSFSSRGAYEQYF,TGCGCCAGCAGCTTCTCCTCAAGAGGGGCCTACGAGCAGTACTTC
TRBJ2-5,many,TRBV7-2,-,CASSFRGQETQYF,TGTGCCAGCAGCTTCAGGGGACAAGAGACCCAGTACTTC
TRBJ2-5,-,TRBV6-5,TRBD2,CASSYRRLAETQYF,TGTGCCAGCAGTTACCGTCGACTAGCGGAGACCCAGTACTTC
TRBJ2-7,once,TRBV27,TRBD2,CASSRGGREQYF,TGTGCCAGCTCCCGGGGAGGGAGGGAGCAGTACTTC
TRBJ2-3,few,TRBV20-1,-,CSAREQDTQYF,TGCAGTGCTAGAGAGCAAGATACGCAGTATTTT
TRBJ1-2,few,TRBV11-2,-,CASSSADSDNYGYTF,TGTGCCAGCAGCTCGGCCGACAGTGACAACTATGGCTACACCTTC
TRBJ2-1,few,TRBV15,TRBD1,CATSRDQGVSYNEQFF,TGTGCCACCAGCAGAGATCAGGGGGTATCCTACAATGAGCAGTTCTTC
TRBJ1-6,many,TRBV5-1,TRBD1,CASRSDREYSPLHF,TGCGCCAGCAGATCGGACAGGGAATATTCACCCCTCCACTTT
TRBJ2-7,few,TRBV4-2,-,CASSQIKAREADEQYF,TGTGCCAGCAGCCAAATTAAGGCACGGGAAGCGGACGAGCAGTACTTC
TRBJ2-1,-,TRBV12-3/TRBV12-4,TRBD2,CASTPGEGFEQFF,TGTGCCAGCACCCCTGGGGAGGGTTTTGAGCAGTTCTTC
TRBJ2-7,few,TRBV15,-,CATSYGRAYEQYF,TGTGCCACCAGCTACGGTAGGGCCTACGAGCAGTACTTC
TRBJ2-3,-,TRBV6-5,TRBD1,CASSARQGTDTQYF,TGTGCCAGCAGTGCCCGACAGGGGACAGATACGCAGTATTTT
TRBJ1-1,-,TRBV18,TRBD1,CASSPDDRGTNTEAFF,TGTGCCAGCTCACCAGATGACAGGGGAACGAACACTGAAGCTTTCTTT
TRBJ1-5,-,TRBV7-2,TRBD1,CASSKIDRADGNQPQHF,TGTGCCAGCAGCAAAATCGACAGGGCAGATGGCAATCAGCCCCAGCATTTT
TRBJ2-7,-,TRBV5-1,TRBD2,CASSLGTSGAYEQYF,TGCGCCAGCAGCCTCGGGACTAGCGGAGCCTACGAGCAGTACTTC
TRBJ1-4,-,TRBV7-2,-,CASSFQGSGEKLFF,TGTGCCAGCAGCTTCCAGGGTTCAGGGGAAAAACTGTTTTTT
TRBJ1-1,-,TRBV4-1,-,CASSQVSGRNTEAFF,TGCGCCAGCAGCCAAGTTTCAGGGCGGAACACTGAAGCTTTCTTT
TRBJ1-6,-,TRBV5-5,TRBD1,CASSSGQGVNSPLHF,TGTGCCAGCAGCTCGGGACAGGGGGTTAATTCACCCCTCCACTTT
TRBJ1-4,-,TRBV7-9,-,CASTREGKLFF,TGTGCCAGCACCCGGGAGGGAAAACTGTTTTTT
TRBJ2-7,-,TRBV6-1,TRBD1,CASTDREPHEQYF,TGTGCCAGCACCGACAGGGAACCCCACGAGCAGTACTTC
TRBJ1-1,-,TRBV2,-,CASNWELNTEAFF,TGTGCCAGCAATTGGGAGCTGAACACTGAAGCTTTCTTT
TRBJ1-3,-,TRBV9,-,CASSVGGTGNTIYF,TGTGCCAGCAGCGTAGGAGGGACTGGAAACACCATATATTTT
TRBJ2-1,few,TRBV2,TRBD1,CASSEDRDRGNF,TGTGCCAGCAGTGAAGACAGGGACAGGGGAAACTTC
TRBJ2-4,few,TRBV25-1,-,CASSDPGFQNIQYF,TGTGCCAGCAGTGACCCGGGTTTCCAAAACATTCAGTACTTC
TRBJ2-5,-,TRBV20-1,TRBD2,CSARVSGGAKETQYF,TGCAGTGCTAGAGTGAGCGGGGGGGCCAAGGAGACCCAGTACTTC
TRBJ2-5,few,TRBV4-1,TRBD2,CASSQGQRGSQETQYF,TGCGCCAGCAGCCAAGGGCAGCGGGGAAGCCAAGAGACCCAGTACTTC
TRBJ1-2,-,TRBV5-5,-,CASRRTGTGYTF,TGTGCCAGCAGACGGACGGGGACCGGCTACACCTTC
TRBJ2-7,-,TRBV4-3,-,CASSPPRQGEDYEQYF,TGCGCCAGCAGCCCCCCGAGGCAGGGGGAGGACTACGAGCAGTACTTC
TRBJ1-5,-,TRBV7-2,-,CASSLDRVRQPQHF,TGTGCCAGCAGCTTAGATAGGGTTCGGCAGCCCCAGCATTTT
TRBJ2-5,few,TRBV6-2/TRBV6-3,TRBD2,CASRRTGTSGAETQYF,TGTGCCAGCAGGCGCACCGGGACTAGCGGGGCAGAGACCCAGTACTTC
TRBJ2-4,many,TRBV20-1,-,CSARDSRVRTKNIQYF,TGCAGTGCTAGAGATTCCCGGGTACGGACCAAAAACATTCAGTACTTC
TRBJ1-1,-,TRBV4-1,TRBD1,CASSQAPRGSTEAFF,TGCGCCAGCAGCCAGGCACCCAGGGGGAGCACTGAAGCTTTCTTT
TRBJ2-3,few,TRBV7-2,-,CASRPGGRTDTQYF,TGTGCCAGCCGACCTGGGGGACGCACAGATACGCAGTATTTT
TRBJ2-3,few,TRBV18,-,CASSPPGLGTDTQYF,TGTGCCAGCTCACCACCGGGGTTAGGCACAGATACGCAGTATTTT
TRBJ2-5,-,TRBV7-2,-,CASSLAWGAGAQETQYF,TGTGCCAGCAGCTTAGCGTGGGGTGCGGGGGCCCAAGAGACCCAGTACTTC
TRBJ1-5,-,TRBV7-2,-,CASQEGGWQPQHF,TGTGCCAGCCAGGAGGGCGGGTGGCAGCCCCAGCATTTT
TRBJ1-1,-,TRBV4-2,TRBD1,CASSQDRAGGTEAFF,TGTGCCAGCAGCCAAGATCGGGCAGGGGGCACTGAAGCTTTCTTT
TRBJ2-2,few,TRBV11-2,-,CASRENTGELFF,TGTGCCAGCAGGGAGAACACCGGGGAGCTGTTTTTT
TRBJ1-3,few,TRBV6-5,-,CASSYSLGSGNTIYF,TGTGCCAGCAGTTACTCACTCGGCTCTGGAAACACCATATATTTT
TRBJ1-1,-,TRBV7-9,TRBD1,CASGQGGTEALF,TGTGCCAGCGGACAGGGGGGCACTGAAGCTTTATTT
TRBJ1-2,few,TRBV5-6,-,CASSLLGGMGFGYTF,TGTGCCAGCAGCTTGTTGGGCGGAATGGGTTTTGGCTACACCTTC
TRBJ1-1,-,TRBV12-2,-,CASRLERDKNTEAFF,TGTGCAAGTCGCTTGGAACGGGACAAGAACACTGAAGCTTTCTTT
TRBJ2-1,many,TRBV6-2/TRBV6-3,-,CASSSGLLEQFF,TGTGCCAGCAGCTCCGGCCTCTTGGAGCAGTTCTTC
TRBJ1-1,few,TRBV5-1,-,CASSIGPAGTSEAFF,TGCGCCAGCAGCATAGGGCCGGCAGGAACCTCTGAAGCTTTCTTT
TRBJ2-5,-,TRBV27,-,CASSPLAGYQETQYF,TGTGCCAGCAGTCCCCTCGCAGGGTACCAAGAGACCCAGTACTTC
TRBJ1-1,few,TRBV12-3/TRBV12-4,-,CASSSHGVNTEAFF,TGTGCCAGCAGTTCCCATGGGGTGAACACTGAAGCTTTCTTT
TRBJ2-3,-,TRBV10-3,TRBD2,CAISDSGGVLDTQYF,TGTGCCATCAGCGATAGCGGGGGGGTACTCGATACGCAGTATTTT
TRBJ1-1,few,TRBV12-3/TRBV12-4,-,CASTLRGGAFF,TGTGCCAGCACCCTCAGAGGGGGAGCTTTCTTT
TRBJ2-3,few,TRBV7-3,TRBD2,CASSPQAGGPVTQYF,TGTGCCAGCAGCCCTCAAGCGGGGGGGCCGGTTACGCAGTATTTT
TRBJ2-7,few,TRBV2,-,CASSETWVHEQYF,TGTGCCAGCAGTGAAACTTGGGTCCACGAGCAGTACTTC
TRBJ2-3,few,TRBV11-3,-,CASSQNSHTDTQYF,TGTGCCAGCAGCCAGAACAGTCACACAGATACGCAGTATTTT
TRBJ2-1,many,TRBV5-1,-,CASSLRGDNEQFF,TGCGCCAGCAGCTTGAGAGGGGACAATGAGCAGTTCTTC
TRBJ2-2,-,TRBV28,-,CASSSPTGSTGELFF,TGTGCCAGCAGTTCCCCGACAGGCAGCACCGGGGAGCTGTTTTTT
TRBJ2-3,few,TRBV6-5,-,CASSSTELGTDTQYF,TGTGCCAGCAGTTCAACAGAGTTGGGTACAGATACGCAGTATTTT
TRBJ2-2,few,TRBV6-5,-,CASSEAGPAANTGELFF,TGTGCCAGCAGCGAAGCCGGACCCGCTGCGAACACCGGGGAGCTGTTTTTT